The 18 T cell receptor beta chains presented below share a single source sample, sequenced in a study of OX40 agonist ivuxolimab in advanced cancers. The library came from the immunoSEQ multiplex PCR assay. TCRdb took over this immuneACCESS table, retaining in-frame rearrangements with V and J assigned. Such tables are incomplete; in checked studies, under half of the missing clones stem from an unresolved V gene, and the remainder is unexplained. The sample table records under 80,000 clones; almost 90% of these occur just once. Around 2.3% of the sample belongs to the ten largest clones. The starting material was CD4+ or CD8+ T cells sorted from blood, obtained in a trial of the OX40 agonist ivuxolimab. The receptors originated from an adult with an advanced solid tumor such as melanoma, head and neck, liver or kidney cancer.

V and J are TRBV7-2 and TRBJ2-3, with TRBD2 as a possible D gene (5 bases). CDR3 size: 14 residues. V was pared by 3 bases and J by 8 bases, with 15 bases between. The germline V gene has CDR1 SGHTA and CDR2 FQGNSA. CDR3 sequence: CASSFGGEWGTQYF. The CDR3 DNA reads TGTGCCAGCAGCTTCGGAGGCGAATGGGGTACGCAGTATTTT.

CDR3 sequence reads: CASSPPQGTNTEAFF. CDR3 bases: TGTGCCAGCTCACCACCCCAGGGGACGAACACTGAAGCTTTCTTT. V gene TRBV18 combines with J gene TRBJ1-1, with a weak D call TRBD1 (6 bases). Germline loops: CDR1 KGHSH, CDR2 LQKENI. Trimming removed 0 bases at V and 1 base at J, with 9 bases between. CDR3 size: 15 residues. The full variable domain, in which reference TRBV18 and TRBJ1-1 provide the parts outside the CDR3, is NAGVMQNPRHLVRRRGQEARLRCSPMKGHSHVYWYRQLPEEGLKFMVYLQKENIIDESGMPKERFSAEFPKEGPSILRIQQVVRGDSAAYFCASSPPQGTNTEAFFGQGTRLTVV.

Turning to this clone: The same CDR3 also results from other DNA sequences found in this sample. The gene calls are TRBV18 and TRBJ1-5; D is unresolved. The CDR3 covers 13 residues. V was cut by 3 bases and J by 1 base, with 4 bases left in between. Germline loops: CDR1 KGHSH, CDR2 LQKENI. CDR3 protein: CASSPGSNQPQHF. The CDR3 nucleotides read TGTGCCAGCTCACCCGGAAGCAATCAGCCCCAGCATTTT.

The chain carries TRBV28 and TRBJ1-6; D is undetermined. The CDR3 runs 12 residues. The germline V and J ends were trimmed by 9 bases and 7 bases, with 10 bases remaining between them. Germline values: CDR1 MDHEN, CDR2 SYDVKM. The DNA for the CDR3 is TGTGCCAGTTACCAAGGGAATTCACCCCTCCACTTT. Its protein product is CASYQGNSPLHF.

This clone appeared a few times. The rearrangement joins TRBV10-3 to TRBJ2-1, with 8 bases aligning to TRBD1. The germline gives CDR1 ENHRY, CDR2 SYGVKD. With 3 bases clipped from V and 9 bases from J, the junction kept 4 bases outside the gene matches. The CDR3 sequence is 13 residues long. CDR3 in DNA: TGTGCCATCAGTGACACAGGGGGATCTGAGCAGTTCTTC. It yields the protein CAISDTGGSEQFF.

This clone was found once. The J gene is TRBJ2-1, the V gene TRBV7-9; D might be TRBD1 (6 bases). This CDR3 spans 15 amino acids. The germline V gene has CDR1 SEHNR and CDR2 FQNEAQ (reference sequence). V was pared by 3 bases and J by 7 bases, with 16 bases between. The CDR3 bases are TGTGCCAGCAGCTTTGACAGGAGCTGGGGGAATGAGCAGTTCTTC. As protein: CASSFDRSWGNEQFF.

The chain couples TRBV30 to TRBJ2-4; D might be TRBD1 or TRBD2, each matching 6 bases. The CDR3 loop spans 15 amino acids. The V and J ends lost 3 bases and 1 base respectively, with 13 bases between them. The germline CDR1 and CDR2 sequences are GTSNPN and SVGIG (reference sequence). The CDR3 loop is CAWRWGAGAKNIQYF. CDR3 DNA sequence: TGTGCCTGGAGATGGGGGGCCGGCGCCAAAAACATTCAGTACTTC.

CDR3 sequence: CASDTGDSMNTEAFF. DNA for the CDR3: TGTGCCAGTGATACAGGGGATTCTATGAACACTGAAGCTTTCTTT. This chain uses TRBV19 with TRBJ1-1, with TRBD1 matching over 7 bases. The CDR3 length is 15 residues. Germline trimming cut 8 bases from V and 0 bases from J; bases unmatched to any gene: 9. Looked up from germline, CDR1 is LNHDA and CDR2 is SQIVND (reference sequence).

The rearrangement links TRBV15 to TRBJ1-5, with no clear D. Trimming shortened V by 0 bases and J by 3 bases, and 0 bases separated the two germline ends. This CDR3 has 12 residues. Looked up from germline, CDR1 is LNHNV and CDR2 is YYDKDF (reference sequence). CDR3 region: CATSRDNQPQHF. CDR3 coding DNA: TGTGCCACCAGCAGAGACAATCAGCCCCAGCATTTT.

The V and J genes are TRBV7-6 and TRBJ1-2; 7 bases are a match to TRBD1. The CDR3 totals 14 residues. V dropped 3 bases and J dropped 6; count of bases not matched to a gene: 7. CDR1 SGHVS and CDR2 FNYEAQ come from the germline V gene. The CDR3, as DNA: TGTGCCAGCAGCTTGGTCGCAGGGGGTAATGGCTACACCTTC. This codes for CASSLVAGGNGYTF. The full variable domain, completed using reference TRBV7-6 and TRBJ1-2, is GAGVSQSPRYKVTKRGQDVALRCDPISGHVSLYWYRQALGQGPEFLTYFNYEAQQDKSGLPNDRFSAERPEGSISTLTIQRTEQRDSAMYRCASSLVAGGNGYTFGSGTRLTVV.

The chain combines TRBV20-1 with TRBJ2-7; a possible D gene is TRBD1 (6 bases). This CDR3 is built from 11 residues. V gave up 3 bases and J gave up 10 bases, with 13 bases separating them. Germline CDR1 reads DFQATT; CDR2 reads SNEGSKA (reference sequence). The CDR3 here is CSARLGAEQYF. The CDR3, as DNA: TGCAGTGCTAGGCTGGGGGCCGAACAGTACTTC.

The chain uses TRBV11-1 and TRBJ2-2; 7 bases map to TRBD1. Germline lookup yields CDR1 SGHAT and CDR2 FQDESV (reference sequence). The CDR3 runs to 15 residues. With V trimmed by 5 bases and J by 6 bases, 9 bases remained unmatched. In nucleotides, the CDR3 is TGTGCCAGCAGCCCCGACAGGGTTGGGGCCGGGGAGCTGTTTTTT. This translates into CASSPDRVGAGELFF.

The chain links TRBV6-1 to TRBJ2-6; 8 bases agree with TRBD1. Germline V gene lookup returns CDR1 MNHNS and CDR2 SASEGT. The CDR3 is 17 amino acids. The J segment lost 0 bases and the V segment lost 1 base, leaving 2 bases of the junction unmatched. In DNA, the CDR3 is TGTGCCAGCAGTGAAGACAGGGGGTCCTCTGGGGCCAACGTCCTGACTTTC. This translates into CASSEDRGSSGANVLTF.

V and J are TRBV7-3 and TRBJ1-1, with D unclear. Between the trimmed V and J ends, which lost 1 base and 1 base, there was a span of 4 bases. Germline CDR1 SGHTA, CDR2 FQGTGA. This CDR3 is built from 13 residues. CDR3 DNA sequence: TGTGCCAGCAGCTTAAGGCAGAACACTGAAGCTTTCTTT. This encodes CASSLRQNTEAFF. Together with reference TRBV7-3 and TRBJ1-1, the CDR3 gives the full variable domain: GAGVSQTPSNKVTEKGKYVELRCDPISGHTALYWYRQSLGQGPEFLIYFQGTGAADDSGLPNDRFFAVRPEGSVSTLKIQRTERGDSAVYLCASSLRQNTEAFFGQGTRLTVV.

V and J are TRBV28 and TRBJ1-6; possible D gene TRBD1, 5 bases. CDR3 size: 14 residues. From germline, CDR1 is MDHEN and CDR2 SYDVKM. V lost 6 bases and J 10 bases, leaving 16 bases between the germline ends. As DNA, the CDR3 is TGTGCCAGCAGCCCTCGGGGGGTAAGCTCACCCCTCCACTTT. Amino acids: CASSPRGVSSPLHF.

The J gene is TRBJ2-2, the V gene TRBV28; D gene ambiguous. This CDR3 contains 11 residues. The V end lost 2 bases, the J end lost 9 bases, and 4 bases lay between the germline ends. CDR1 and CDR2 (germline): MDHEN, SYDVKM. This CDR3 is CASSLRRELFF. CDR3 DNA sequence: TGTGCCAGCAGTTTACGTCGGGAGCTGTTTTTT.

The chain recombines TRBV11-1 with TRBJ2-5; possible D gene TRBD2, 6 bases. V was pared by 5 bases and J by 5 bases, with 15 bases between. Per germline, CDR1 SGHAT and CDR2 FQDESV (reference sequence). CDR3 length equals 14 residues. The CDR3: CASSPGLPAETQYF. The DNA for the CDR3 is TGTGCCAGCAGCCCCGGACTACCCGCCGAGACCCAGTACTTC.

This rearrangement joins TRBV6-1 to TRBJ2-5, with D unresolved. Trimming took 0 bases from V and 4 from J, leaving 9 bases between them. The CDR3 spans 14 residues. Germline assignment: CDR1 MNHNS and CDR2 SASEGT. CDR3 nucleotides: TGTGCCAGCAGTGAAGCGCGCAGATTAGAGACCCAGTACTTC. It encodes CASSEARRLETQYF.